This is a list of T cell receptor beta chains from one sample in a study of blood T cell repertoires in COVID-19. Sequencing was performed with immunoSEQ multiplex PCR; in TCRdb, only in-frame clones are kept and a portion is missing. The table has roughly 60,000 clones, roughly 88% seen once; the top ten hold roughly 10%. The source material was peripheral blood. The receptors were gathered from a man aged 25-45 years with COVID-19, enrolled during active disease. Both conserved end residues are part of each CDR3. A D gene is named only where the DNA matches it firmly. Where a row states a size, it is once, few, many or the class of an expanded clone; other rows omit it.

clone_size	d_call	j_call	v_call	cdr3_nt	cdr3_aa
few	NA	TRBJ2-2	TRBV4-1	TGCGCCAGCAGCCCAACAGGGATTGCCGGGGAGCTGTTTTTT	CASSPTGIAGELFF
once	TRBD1	TRBJ2-1	TRBV6-4	TGTGCCAGCAGTCCCCAGGGGGTCTCCTACAATGAGCAGTTCTTC	CASSPQGVSYNEQFF
NA	TRBD1	TRBJ1-5	TRBV28	TGTGCTAGCAGTGGTCGGGGACAGGGCCTCAATCAGCCCCAGCATTTT	CASSGRGQGLNQPQHF
NA	TRBD1	TRBJ1-5	TRBV24-1	TGTGCCACCAGTGACTCAGGGGGTACCGGGACCCAGCATTTT	CATSDSGGTGTQHF
NA	NA	TRBJ2-3	TRBV4-1	TGCGCCAGCAGGCGGGACCCCGGGGGCACAGATACGCAGTATTTT	CASRRDPGGTDTQYF
NA	NA	TRBJ1-2	TRBV6-5	TGTGCCAGCACCAGGGTCGGGGGTAACTATGGCTACACCTTC	CASTRVGGNYGYTF
NA	TRBD2	TRBJ2-1	TRBV30	TGTGCCTGGAGAGCTAGCGGGACCTACAATGAGCAGTTCTTC	CAWRASGTYNEQFF
once	NA	TRBJ1-1	TRBV19	TGTGCCAGTAGTAGTTACAGGCGGAACACTGAAGCTTTCTTT	CASSSYRRNTEAFF
NA	TRBD2	TRBJ2-7	TRBV14	TGTGCCAGCAGCCAAGATGTATTGGGACTAGCGGGAGCCGAGCAGTACTTC	CASSQDVLGLAGAEQYF
NA	TRBD2	TRBJ2-4	TRBV9	TGTGCCAGCAGCCTCACAGCGGGAAGGGCCAAAAACATTCAGTACTTC	CASSLTAGRAKNIQYF
NA	TRBD1	TRBJ1-5	TRBV28	TGTGCCAGCACCTGGGGACAGGGTCGTCAGCCCCAGCATTTT	CASTWGQGRQPQHF
NA	TRBD2	TRBJ2-3	TRBV2	TGTGCCAGCAGTGGGAGACTAGCGGGAGTAGGAGATACGCAGTATTTT	CASSGRLAGVGDTQYF
NA	NA	TRBJ2-4	TRBV28	TGTGCCAGCAGTTTAAGTAAGCAAAACATTCAGTACTTC	CASSLSKQNIQYF
NA	TRBD2	TRBJ2-1	TRBV3-1/TRBV3-2	TGTGCCAGCAGCCAAGGAGGCGGGAGATCTTTTAATGAGCAGTTCTTC	CASSQGGGRSFNEQFF
NA	NA	TRBJ1-2	TRBV7-9	TGTGCCAGCAGCTTAGGAACGGCGGAGGGATTTTATGGCTACACCTTC	CASSLGTAEGFYGYTF
NA	TRBD2	TRBJ2-7	TRBV28	TGTGCCAGCAGCTCCGCCGGGACTAGCGGGAGCTTCGGCGAGCAGTACTTC	CASSSAGTSGSFGEQYF
NA	NA	TRBJ2-4	TRBV28	TGTGCCAGCAGCACATATAGGGGACTCATAGCCAAAAACATTCAGTACTTC	CASSTYRGLIAKNIQYF
NA	NA	TRBJ2-7	TRBV7-9	TGTGCCAGCAGCTTAGGGGCAGGGGTCTCCTACGAGCAGTACTTC	CASSLGAGVSYEQYF
NA	NA	TRBJ1-1	TRBV28	TGTGCCAGCGAAGGGGACACTGAAGCTTTCTTT	CASEGDTEAFF
NA	TRBD2	TRBJ2-7	TRBV6-5	TGTGCCAGCAGTAGGACTAGCGGCTCCTACGAGCAGTACTTC	CASSRTSGSYEQYF
NA	TRBD1	TRBJ1-4	TRBV7-9	TGTGCCAGCAGCCCTAGACAGGGGGAGAGAGAAAAACTGTTTTTT	CASSPRQGEREKLFF
NA	NA	TRBJ1-6	TRBV28	TGTGCCAGCAGTTTACTCGGACATGACTATAATTCACCCCTCCACTTT	CASSLLGHDYNSPLHF
NA	NA	TRBJ1-1	TRBV6-6	TGTGCCAGCAGTTACTCGCACTTGAACACTGAAGCTTTCTTT	CASSYSHLNTEAFF
NA	TRBD1	TRBJ2-7	TRBV28	TGTGCCAGCAGTTCCGGACAGGGGGCGGGGGAGCAGTACTTC	CASSSGQGAGEQYF
NA	NA	TRBJ2-2	TRBV5-4	TGTGCCAGCAGTCATAAAAACAGGGAAACCGGGGAGCTGTTTTTT	CASSHKNRETGELFF
NA	TRBD2	TRBJ2-7	TRBV4-1	TGCGCCAGCAGCCAACCGCTAGCGGGAGGGACCTACGAGCAGTACTTC	CASSQPLAGGTYEQYF
few	TRBD1	TRBJ1-2	TRBV27	TGTGCCAGCAGTTCAACAGGGGGCGATGGCTACACCTTC	CASSSTGGDGYTF
NA	TRBD1	TRBJ2-3	TRBV28	TGTGCCAGCAGCCGGACAGGGTTTGGCACAGATACGCAGTATTTT	CASSRTGFGTDTQYF
NA	NA	TRBJ2-1	TRBV7-9	TGTGCCAGCAGCTTAATTCACAGCGGCTCACCGGGGGATGAGCAGTTCTTC	CASSLIHSGSPGDEQFF